The clone carrying this T cell receptor beta chain has only one observation. The sample belongs to a study of shared clonotypes between healthy human individuals. CD45RO-negative cells were positively selected for CCR7, leaving out terminally differentiated effector memory CD45RA+ cells. Sequencing was performed with immunoSEQ multiplex PCR; in TCRdb, only in-frame clones are kept and a portion is missing. The sample includes just over 2,000,000 clones, approximately 94% of them seen just once. The sequence was collected from a man between 18 and 29 years old in good health. The sample taken for sequencing was naive CD8+ T cells sorted from blood.

CDR3 coding DNA: TGTGCCAGCAGCGGACTAGCGGGGGGACAAGAGACCCAGTACTTC. Amino acids: CASSGLAGGQETQYF. The J gene is TRBJ2-5, the V gene TRBV11-2; 14 nucleotides agree with TRBD2. V shed 5 bases and J 2 bases; nucleotides not matched to a gene: 1. Germline CDR1 SGHAT, CDR2 FQNNGV. The CDR3 sequence is 15 residues long.